This T cell receptor (beta chain) is drawn from a study of monozygotic twins with inflammatory bowel disease. Study conclusions and caveats: Inverse Simpson values showed less TCRbeta diversity in IBD patients than in their healthy co-twins. Neither one strong signal nor one clonotype associated with IBD was supported.

In regard to this clonotype: What it binds is not known.

The CDR3 has 15 amino acids. Each donor supplied roughly 2.5 ml of blood. UMIs containing a 6-nucleotide sample barcode were added via template switching. TCRdb reprocessed the 5' RACE reads; each CDR3 protein has one entry and no DNA is given. The sample features some 210,000 distinct CDR3 sequences, with around 1.5% in its top ten. The receptor was isolated from a human donor with ulcerative colitis or Crohn's disease, or a healthy co-twin of an affected twin (not recorded which). The sample consisted of blood. The rearrangement joins TRBV12-3 or TRBV12-4 to TRBJ1-2; TCRdb lists TRBD1, though no DNA is available to test this call. CDR3 sequence reads: CASSYTMQGSSGYTF.